Detailed here is one T cell receptor (beta chain). The data belong to a study of OX40 agonist ivuxolimab in advanced cancers. Repertoires were generated with immunoSEQ multiplex PCR, while TCRdb's copy carries only in-frame clones and drops some. The profile shows over 60,000 clones, roughly 80% of them singletons. Deletions cut 5 bases from V and 4 bases from J, with 11 bases between. This CDR3 has 13 amino acids. CDR1 is SEHNR, CDR2 FQNEAQ, per germline (reference sequence). This TCR was sampled from an adult with an advanced solid tumor such as melanoma, head and neck, liver or kidney cancer. Material: CD4+ or CD8+ T cells sorted from blood, obtained in a trial of the OX40 agonist ivuxolimab. This sequence joins TRBV7-9 and TRBJ1-1; D call uncertain. CDR3: CASSPLRATEAFF. CDR3 in DNA: TGTGCCAGCAGCCCATTGCGGGCCACTGAAGCTTTCTTT.